The present T cell receptor (beta chain) was sequenced within a study of blood T cell repertoires in COVID-19. The wider study: There were acute and convalescent COVID-19 samples, and they came from the United States, Italy and Spain. T cells, B-cell-depleted T cells, or PBMCs supplied cDNA or gDNA.

Generated by immunoSEQ multiplex PCR, the TCRdb table keeps only in-frame clones and is missing some. The data hold approximately 280,000 clones, with around 86% observed a single time. CDR1 SGHDN and CDR2 FVKESK come from the germline V gene. The trim removed 0 bases at V and 12 bases at J, leaving 11 bases unmatched. This CDR3 region has 16 residues. This chain links TRBV14 with TRBJ2-7; 13 bases align to TRBD2. Material for sequencing was peripheral blood. This receptor was obtained from a woman aged 25-40 years who had recovered from COVID-19. CDR3: CASSQDSLAGGQGLYF. In DNA form, the CDR3 reads TGTGCCAGCAGCCAAGATTCACTAGCGGGAGGGCAAGGGCTGTACTTC.